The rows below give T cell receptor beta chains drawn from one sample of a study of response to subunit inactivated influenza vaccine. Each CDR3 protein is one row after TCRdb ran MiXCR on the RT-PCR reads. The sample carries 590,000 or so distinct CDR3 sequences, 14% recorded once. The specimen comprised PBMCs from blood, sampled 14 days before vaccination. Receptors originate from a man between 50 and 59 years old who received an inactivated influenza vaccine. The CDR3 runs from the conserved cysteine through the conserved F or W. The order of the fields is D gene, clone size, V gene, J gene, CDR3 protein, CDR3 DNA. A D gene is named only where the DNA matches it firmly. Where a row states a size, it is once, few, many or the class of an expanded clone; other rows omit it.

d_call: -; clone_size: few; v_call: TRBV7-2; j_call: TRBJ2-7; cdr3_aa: CASSPQALGYEQYF; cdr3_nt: TGTGCCAGCAGCCCCCAAGCCCTCGGCTACGAGCAGTACTTC
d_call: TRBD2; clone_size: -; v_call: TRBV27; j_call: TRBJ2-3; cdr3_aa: CASSSLAGESTDTQYF; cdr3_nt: TGTGCCAGCAGTTCACTAGCGGGAGAGAGCACAGATACGCAGTATTTT
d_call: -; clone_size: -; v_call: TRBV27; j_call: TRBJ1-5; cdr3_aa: CASSLQGPGSQPQHF; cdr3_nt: TGTGCCAGCAGTTTGCAGGGCCCGGGAAGTCAGCCCCAGCATTTT
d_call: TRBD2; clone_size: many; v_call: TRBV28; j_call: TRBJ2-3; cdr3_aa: CASTQLAGDQDTQYF; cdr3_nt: TGTGCCAGCACCCAACTAGCGGGAGATCAAGATACGCAGTATTTT
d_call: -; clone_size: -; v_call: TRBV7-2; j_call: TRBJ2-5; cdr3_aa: CASSSGGGTVDRETQYF; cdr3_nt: TGTGCCAGCAGCTCCGGTGGGGGGACAGTGGACCGAGAGACCCAGTACTTC
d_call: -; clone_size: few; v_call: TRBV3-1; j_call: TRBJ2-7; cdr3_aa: CASSQRDNSYEQYF; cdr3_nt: TGTGCCAGCAGCCAGAGGGACAACTCCTACGAGCAGTACTTC
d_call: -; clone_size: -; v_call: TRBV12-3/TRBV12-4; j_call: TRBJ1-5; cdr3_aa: CASSQNPRPQHF; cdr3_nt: TGTGCCAGCAGTCAGAACCCCCGTCCCCAGCATTTT
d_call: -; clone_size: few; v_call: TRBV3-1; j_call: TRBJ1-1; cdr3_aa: CASSRSTAPRTEAFF; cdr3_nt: TGTGCCAGCAGCCGATCGACAGCCCCTAGGACTGAAGCTTTCTTT
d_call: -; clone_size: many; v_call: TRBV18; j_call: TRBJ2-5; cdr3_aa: CASSPKETQYF; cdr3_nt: TGTGCCAGCTCACCAAAAGAGACCCAGTACTTC
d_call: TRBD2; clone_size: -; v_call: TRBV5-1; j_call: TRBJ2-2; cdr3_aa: CASSLGDYNTGELFF; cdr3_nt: TGCGCCAGCAGCTTGGGGGACTATAACACCGGGGAGCTGTTTTTT
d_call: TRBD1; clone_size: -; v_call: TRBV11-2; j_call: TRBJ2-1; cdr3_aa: CASSYRGAPYNEQFF; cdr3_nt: TGTGCCAGCAGCTACAGGGGAGCCCCCTACAATGAGCAGTTCTTC
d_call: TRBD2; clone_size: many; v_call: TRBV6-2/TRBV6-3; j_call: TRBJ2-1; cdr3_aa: CASSWTSGGDYNEQFF; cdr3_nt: TGTGCCAGCAGTTGGACTAGCGGGGGGGACTACAATGAGCAGTTCTTC
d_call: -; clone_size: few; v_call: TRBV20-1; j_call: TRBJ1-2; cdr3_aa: CSAATANYGYTF; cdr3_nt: TGCAGTGCTGCGACAGCTAACTATGGCTACACCTTC
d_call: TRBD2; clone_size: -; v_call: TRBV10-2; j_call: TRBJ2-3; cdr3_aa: CASSRLAGATTDTQYF; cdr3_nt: TGCGCCAGCAGTCGACTAGCGGGGGCTACCACAGATACGCAGTATTTT
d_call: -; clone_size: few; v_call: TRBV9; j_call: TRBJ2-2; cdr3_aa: CASSVGVDTNTGELFF; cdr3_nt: TGTGCCAGCAGCGTAGGGGTAGATACGAACACCGGGGAGCTGTTTTTT
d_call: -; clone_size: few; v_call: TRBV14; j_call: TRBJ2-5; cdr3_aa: CASSQDLSSQTQYF; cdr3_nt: TGTGCCAGCAGCCAAGATCTGAGCAGCCAGACCCAGTACTTC
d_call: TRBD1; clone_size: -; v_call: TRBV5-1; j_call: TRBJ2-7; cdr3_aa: CASSWGRQGQDYEQYF; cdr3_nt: TGCGCCAGCAGCTGGGGCCGACAGGGGCAAGACTACGAGCAGTACTTC
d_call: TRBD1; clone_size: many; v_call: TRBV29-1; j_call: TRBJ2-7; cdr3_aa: CSAPGQASYEQYF; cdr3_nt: TGCAGCGCACCGGGACAGGCCTCCTACGAGCAGTACTTC
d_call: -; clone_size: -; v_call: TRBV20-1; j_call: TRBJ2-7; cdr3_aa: CSATDSIGAYEQYF; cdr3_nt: TGCAGTGCTACCGACAGCATAGGAGCGTACGAGCAGTACTTC
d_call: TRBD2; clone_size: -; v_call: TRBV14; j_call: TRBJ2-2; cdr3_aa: CASSRSSGTIGELFF; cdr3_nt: TGTGCCAGCAGCCGATCCAGCGGGACCATCGGGGAGCTGTTTTTT
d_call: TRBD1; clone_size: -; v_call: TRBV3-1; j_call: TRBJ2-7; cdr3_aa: CASSQQTGPLSYEQYF; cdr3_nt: TGTGCCAGCAGCCAACAGACAGGGCCACTGTCCTACGAGCAGTACTTC
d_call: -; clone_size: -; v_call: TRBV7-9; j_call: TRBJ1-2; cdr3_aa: CAISLAPRNYGYTF; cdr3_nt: TGTGCCATCAGCTTAGCCCCAAGAAACTATGGCTACACCTTC
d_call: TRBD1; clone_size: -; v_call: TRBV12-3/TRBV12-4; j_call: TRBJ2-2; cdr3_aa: CASSQDRATGELFF; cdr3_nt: TGTGCCAGCAGCCAGGACAGGGCCACCGGGGAGCTGTTTTTT
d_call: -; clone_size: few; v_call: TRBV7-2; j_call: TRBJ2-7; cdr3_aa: CASSGLANYEQYF; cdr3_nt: TGTGCCAGCAGCGGCCTAGCGAACTACGAGCAGTACTTC
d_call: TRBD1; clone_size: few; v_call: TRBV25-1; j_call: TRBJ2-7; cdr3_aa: CASSEGQGFSYEQYF; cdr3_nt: TGTGCCAGCAGTGAGGGACAGGGTTTCTCCTACGAGCAGTACTTC
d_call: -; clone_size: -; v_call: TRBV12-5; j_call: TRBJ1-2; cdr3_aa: CASGLPRRHGYGYTF; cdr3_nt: TGTGCTAGTGGTTTGCCACGAAGACACGGCTATGGCTACACCTTC
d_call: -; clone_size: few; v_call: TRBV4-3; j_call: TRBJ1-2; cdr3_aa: CASSQDSVDYGYTF; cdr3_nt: TGCGCCAGCAGCCAAGATTCAGTCGACTATGGCTACACCTTC